The 17 T cell receptor beta chains presented below share a single source sample, sequenced in a study of T cells expressing NK-cell markers. TCRdb re-called the 5' RACE reads and shows each CDR3 protein once, DNA omitted. This sample contains some 390,000 distinct CDR3 sequences. Sequenced material: blood T cells: a sorted CD56 or NKG2C T cell subset, CD4+ or CD8+ T cells, or bulk PBMC T cells (not recorded which). The receptors originated from a woman between 45 and 60 years old in good health.

The CDR3 loop reads CASSPIGRTEAFF. The chain combines TRBV4-1 with TRBJ1-1. The CDR3 extends over 13 amino acids. CDR1 is MGHRA and CDR2 is YSYEKL in the germline V gene.

The gene calls are TRBV7-9 and TRBJ1-1. CDR1 SEHNR and CDR2 FQNEAQ come from the germline V gene (reference sequence). The CDR3 extends over 15 amino acids. CDR3 sequence: CASSRTAPKDTEAFF. Complete variable domain (other parts from reference TRBV7-9 and TRBJ1-1): DTGVSQNPRHKITKRGQNVTFRCDPISEHNRLYWYRQTLGQGPEFLTYFQNEAQLEKSRLLSDRFSAERPKGSFSTLEIQRTEQGDSAMYLCASSRTAPKDTEAFFGQGTRLTVV.

The rearrangement uses TRBV5-1 and TRBJ2-1; the D gene TCRdb calls, TRBD2, cannot be checked with no DNA. The CDR3 runs 20 residues. CDR1 SGHRS and CDR2 YFSETQ come from the germline V gene. Here the CDR3 reads CASSLTLAGGLRSSYNEQFF.

This CDR3 reads CASSQEDETGIIIPLHF. This chain joins TRBV4-1 and TRBJ1-6. This CDR3 comprises 17 residues. CDR1 MGHRA and CDR2 YSYEKL come from the germline V gene.

V gene TRBV10-2 combines with J gene TRBJ1-5; there is no DNA to check the TCRdb D call of TRBD1. This CDR3 contains 13 residues. Germline-derived CDR1 and CDR2 are WSHSY and SAAADI. CDR3 amino acids: CASMDREDQPQHF.

The chain combines TRBV5-1 with TRBJ1-2; there is no DNA to check the TCRdb D call of TRBD1. Germline V gene data show CDR1 as SGHRS and CDR2 as YFSETQ. The CDR3 consists of 14 residues. The chain's CDR3 is CASSKDRGGDGYTF.

J is TRBJ2-5 and V is TRBV12-3 or TRBV12-4; TCRdb outputs TRBD2, but without DNA this stays unchecked. The CDR3 has 14 residues. CDR3 protein: CASSFQGLQETQYF.

The V and J genes are TRBV6-1 and TRBJ1-5. CDR1 is MNHNS, CDR2 SASEGT, per germline. This CDR3 spans 14 amino acids. The CDR3 protein is CASSEFRSNQPQHF.

The V and J genes are TRBV10-2 and TRBJ2-3; there is no DNA to check the TCRdb D call of TRBD1. The germline V gene encodes CDR1 WSHSY and CDR2 SAAADI. The CDR3 sequence is 13 residues long. CDR3 region: CASSEFGAPVGYF.

This chain's CDR3 is CATSDPTGLGETQYF. The chain links TRBV24-1 to TRBJ2-5; TCRdb selects TRBD1, and the lack of DNA leaves this call unchecked. The CDR3 spans 15 residues. Germline V gene data show CDR1 as KGHDR and CDR2 as SFDVKD.

This rearrangement joins TRBV7-3 to TRBJ2-2; the TCRdb D gene call, TRBD2, has no DNA to confirm it. The CDR3 length is 20 residues. Germline CDR1 reads SGHTA; CDR2 reads FQGTGA. This CDR3 is CASSPILPGLAGLNTGELFF.

The J gene is TRBJ1-5, the V gene TRBV20-1; absent DNA, TCRdb's TRBD1 call cannot be checked. Germline V lookup: CDR1 DFQATT, CDR2 SNEGSKA (reference sequence). The CDR3 has 14 residues. Here the CDR3 reads CSAWTGKGNQPQHF.

The chain has TRBV5-1 and TRBJ2-2; TCRdb proposes TRBD2, but this gene call is untestable without DNA. The CDR3 is 14 amino acids. Germline V gives CDR1 SGHRS, CDR2 YFSETQ. CDR3 amino acids: CASSGTSGTGELFF.

The chain recombines TRBV11-2 with TRBJ2-1; TCRdb's D call, TRBD2, is unchecked because there is no DNA. Per the germline V gene, CDR1 is SGHAT and CDR2 is FQNNGV. The length of the CDR3 is 18 residues. The CDR3: CASSLVAGGGSSYNEQFF.

This chain links TRBV21-1 with TRBJ2-1; TCRdb picks TRBD2, but there is no DNA to check that call. TRBV21-1 is shown as a pseudogene. The CDR3 has 16 residues. The CDR3 sequence is CASSPRGTIRRNEQFF.

V usage is TRBV12-3 or TRBV12-4 and J usage is TRBJ1-2. This CDR3 is built from 12 residues. This CDR3 is CASRAANYGYTF.

The CDR3 is CASSYGSSGNTIYF. This chain uses TRBV6-6 with TRBJ1-3. Germline assignment: CDR1 MNHNY and CDR2 SVGAGI (reference sequence). CDR3 length equals 14 residues.